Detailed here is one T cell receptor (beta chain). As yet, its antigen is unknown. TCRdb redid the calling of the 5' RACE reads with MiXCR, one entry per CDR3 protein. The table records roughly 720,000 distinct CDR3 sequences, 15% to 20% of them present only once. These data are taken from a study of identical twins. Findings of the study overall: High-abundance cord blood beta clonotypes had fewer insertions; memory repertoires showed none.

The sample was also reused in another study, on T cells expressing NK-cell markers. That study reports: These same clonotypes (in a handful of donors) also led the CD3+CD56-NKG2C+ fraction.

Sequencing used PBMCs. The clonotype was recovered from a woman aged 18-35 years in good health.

The CDR3 sequence is CASSFPYGTGTYEQYF. CDR3 DNA sequence: TGTGCCAGCAGCTTCCCGTACGGGACAGGGACCTACGAGCAGTACTTC. The rearrangement joins TRBV7-9 to TRBJ2-7; TRBD1 agrees at 9 bases. Germline values: CDR1 SEHNR, CDR2 FQNEAQ (reference sequence). The CDR3 consists of 16 residues. V dropped 3 bases and J dropped 2; count of bases not matched to a gene: 8.